Shown below are 8 T cell receptor beta chains from a single sample sequenced in a study of CD8 T cells in ankylosing spondylitis. TCRdb recomputed calls from the 5' RACE reads with MiXCR, one row per CDR3 protein. The sample holds 250,000 to 300,000 distinct CDR3 sequences, 20% seen once. The sample was blood, either unsorted or a sorted T cell fraction (not recorded which). These receptors originate from a male donor with ankylosing spondylitis or in good health (not recorded which).

This clonotype was seen a handful of times. The CDR3 DNA sequence: TGTGCCAGCAGCTTAGGGGGAGGTGGCACCGGGGAGCTGTTTTTT. It codes for CASSLGGGGTGELFF. The chain employs TRBV5-4 and TRBJ2-2; possibly TRBD1 or TRBD2 for D (6 bases each). The V end was cut by 2 bases, the J end by 4 bases, with 12 bases between. This CDR3 is built from 15 residues. Germline CDR1 and CDR2: SGHNT and YYREEE (reference sequence). The whole variable domain, filled in from reference TRBV5-4 and TRBJ2-2, reads ETGVTQSPTHLIKTRGQQVTLRCSSQSGHNTVSWYQQALGQGPQFIFQYYREEENGRGNFPPRFSGLQFPNYSSELNVNALELDDSALYLCASSLGGGGTGELFFGEGSRLTVL.

A few counts support this clonotype. This rearrangement joins TRBV5-1 to TRBJ2-1, with 7 nucleotides matching TRBD1. The CDR3 is 15 amino acids. Germline loops: CDR1 SGHRS, CDR2 YFSETQ. J lost 7 bases, V lost 0 bases, and 7 bases had no gene match. CDR3 nucleotides: TGCGCCAGCAGCTTGGAGGGGGCGTTAATTAATGAGCAGTTCTTC. Its translation: CASSLEGALINEQFF. Combining the CDR3 with reference TRBV5-1 and TRBJ2-1 gives the whole variable domain KAGVTQTPRYLIKTRGQQVTLSCSPISGHRSVSWYQQTPGQGLQFLFEYFSETQRNKGNFPGRFSGRQFSNSRSEMNVSTLELGDSALYLCASSLEGALINEQFFGPGTRLTVL.

This clonotype was detected many times. The gene calls are TRBV27 and TRBJ2-1; D not resolved. Germline loops: CDR1 MNHEY, CDR2 SMNVEV (reference sequence). The V and J ends lost 4 bases and 6 bases respectively, with 7 bases between them. CDR3 length equals 12 residues. CDR3 region: CASSSHLNEQFF. The DNA for the CDR3 is TGTGCCAGCAGTTCCCACCTCAATGAGCAGTTCTTC.

This rearrangement joins TRBV5-1 to TRBJ2-5, with a tentative D call TRBD1 (5 bases). This CDR3 spans 13 amino acids. V shed 4 bases and J shed 5 bases, with 12 bases lying between them. CDR1 SGHRS and CDR2 YFSETQ come from the germline V gene. The DNA for the CDR3 is TGCGCCAGCAGCAAAGACAGTCCGGAGACCCAGTACTTC. Translating it yields CASSKDSPETQYF.

The rearrangement joins TRBV5-1 to TRBJ1-4; D is unresolved. Germline lookup yields CDR1 SGHRS and CDR2 YFSETQ. Trimming cost V 0 bases and J 7 bases, with 13 bases left between them. The CDR3 extends over 15 amino acids. The CDR3 loop is CASSLVGSGSEKLFF. The DNA for the CDR3 is TGCGCCAGCAGCTTGGTGGGTTCGGGGAGTGAAAAACTGTTTTTT.

This chain links TRBV12-3 or TRBV12-4 with TRBJ1-6, with 9 nucleotides matching TRBD1. The CDR3 length is 16 residues. Germline trimming cut 5 bases from V and 6 bases from J; bases unmatched to any gene: 8. DNA of the CDR3: TGTGCCAGCAGTCCAACAGGGGGCCGACCTAATTCACCCCTCCACTTT. It is translated as CASSPTGGRPNSPLHF.

This clonotype was recorded many times. CDR3 bases: TGCAGTGCTAGAGATGACAGCTCTGGAAACACCATATATTTT. Translating gives CSARDDSSGNTIYF. The chain employs TRBV20-1 and TRBJ1-3; TRBD1 might be the D (5 bases). This CDR3 has 14 residues. The V gene's germline CDR1 is DFQATT and CDR2 SNEGSKA (reference sequence). With 0 bases removed from V and 0 bases from J, the gap between germline ends came to 6 bases.

The chain has TRBV5-6 and TRBJ2-1; tentative D call: TRBD1 (5 bases). Germline CDR1 is SGHDT and CDR2 is YYEEEE. The V end lost 1 base, the J end lost 2 bases, and 13 bases lay between the germline ends. This CDR3 has 16 residues. The CDR3 DNA reads TGTGCCAGCAGCTTGACAGGCGGCGAGACCTACAATGAGCAGTTCTTC. Translating it yields CASSLTGGETYNEQFF.